This entry lists 21 T cell receptor beta chains sequenced from one sample in a study of Graves' ophthalmopathy and Graves' hyperthyroidism. The TCR beta CDR3 regions underwent amplification from RNA transcripts. First-round RT-PCR used HTBI primers; second-round multiplex PCR followed. In TCRdb, the multiplex PCR reads were re-called with MiXCR into one record per CDR3 protein. The sample lists a few hundred thousand distinct CDR3 sequences; about 17% were seen once. The sequencing sample was made of peripheral blood. The receptors here all came from an adult woman with stable Graves' hyperthyroidism.

This clonotype was picked up many times. The rearrangement joins TRBV11-2 to TRBJ2-4, with D uncertain. The CDR3 runs 17 residues. The V end was cut by 2 bases, the J end by 0 bases, with 14 bases between. From germline, CDR1 is SGHAT and CDR2 FQNNGV. CDR3 nucleotide sequence: TGTGCCAGCAGCTTACCCCTTCAGGAGCTAGCCAAAAACATTCAGTACTTC. Translation: CASSLPLQELAKNIQYF.

This clonotype was counted ten times or more. This chain connects TRBV20-1 to TRBJ1-1, with 8 bases that match TRBD1. Germline loops: CDR1 DFQATT, CDR2 SNEGSKA (reference sequence). The CDR3 loop spans 15 amino acids. The junction had 6 bases not matched to a gene; V was cut back by 0 bases and J by 3 bases. CDR3 DNA sequence: TGCAGTGCTAGAGATTTGGCAGGGGGCGACACTGAAGCTTTCTTT. Its translation: CSARDLAGGDTEAFF.

This clonotype was recorded at least ten times. The V gene is TRBV28, the J gene TRBJ2-7; 10 nucleotides line up with TRBD2. The CDR3 consists of 16 residues. The ends lost 6 bases at V and 6 bases at J; junction bases unmatched: 14. Germline assignment: CDR1 MDHEN and CDR2 SYDVKM. Here the CDR3 reads CASSLAGEQVNGEQYF. CDR3 coding DNA: TGTGCCAGCAGCCTAGCGGGGGAGCAGGTCAACGGCGAGCAGTACTTC. Full variable domain (remainder filled in from reference TRBV28 and TRBJ2-7): DVKVTQSSRYLVKRTGEKVFLECVQDMDHENMFWYRQDPGLGLRLIYFSYDVKMKEKGDIPEGYSVSREKKERFSLILESASTNQTSMYLCASSLAGEQVNGEQYFGPGTRLTVT.

The chain recombines TRBV18 with TRBJ1-1; D is perhaps TRBD1 (6 bases). The CDR3 spans 14 residues. CDR1 KGHSH and CDR2 LQKENI come from the germline V gene. V was clipped by 3 bases and J by 6 bases, with 14 bases between them. CDR3 in DNA: TGTGCCAGCTCACCGGGGGGCGGAGGGGCTGAAGCTTTCTTT. Translating it yields CASSPGGGGAEAFF.

This clonotype was seen ten or more times. The V and J genes are TRBV12-3 or TRBV12-4 and TRBJ1-1; TRBD1 is a possible D gene (5 bases). V dropped 4 bases and J dropped 4 bases, with 13 bases sitting between them. The CDR3 spans 14 residues. The DNA for the CDR3 is TGTGCCAGCAGTTCACTCTTTCAGGGCACTGAAGCTTTCTTT. Protein: CASSSLFQGTEAFF.

This clonotype has ten or more counts. The chain carries TRBV12-3 or TRBV12-4 and TRBJ1-3; D gene unclear. This CDR3 is built from 16 residues. The V end was cut by 6 bases, the J end by 0 bases, with 15 bases between. As DNA, the CDR3 is TGTGCCAGCAGCTTTACCCAAGGAGGCTCTGGAAACACCATATATTTT. It encodes CASSFTQGGSGNTIYF.

The sample holds many counts of this clonotype. The J gene is TRBJ2-7, the V gene TRBV7-9; perhaps TRBD2 as D (6 bases). Germline V gene data show CDR1 as SEHNR and CDR2 as FQNEAQ (reference sequence). The CDR3 spans 14 residues. V lost 5 bases to trimming and J lost 4 bases, with 15 bases between them. In DNA form, the CDR3 reads TGTGCCAGCAGCAACCACCTAGCGATTTACGAGCAGTACTTC. The encoded protein is CASSNHLAIYEQYF. Supplemented by reference TRBV7-9 and TRBJ2-7, the full variable domain reads DTGVSQNPRHKITKRGQNVTFRCDPISEHNRLYWYRQTLGQGPEFLTYFQNEAQLEKSRLLSDRFSAERPKGSFSTLEIQRTEQGDSAMYLCASSNHLAIYEQYFGPGTRLTVT.

In this sample, this clonotype turned up many times. V and J are TRBV20-1 and TRBJ2-4, with 9 nucleotides matching TRBD1. V lost 6 bases to trimming and J lost 6 bases; unmatched junction nucleotides: 18. Germline CDR1 DFQATT, CDR2 SNEGSKA (reference sequence). CDR3 length: 17 amino acids. CDR3 bases: TGCAGTGCCCTCTCCCGGGACAGGGTCCTCCATGGAAACATTCAGTACTTC. Translated: CSALSRDRVLHGNIQYF.

This clonotype has at least ten counts. The chain has TRBV11-2 and TRBJ1-1; possible D gene TRBD1, 6 bases. The germline gives CDR1 SGHAT, CDR2 FQNNGV. Trimming took 5 bases from V and 6 from J, leaving 10 bases between them. CDR3 length: 12 amino acids. This CDR3 reads CASSHRTAEAFF. The DNA for the CDR3 is TGTGCCAGCAGCCACAGGACAGCTGAAGCTTTCTTT.

This chain connects TRBV6-2 or TRBV6-3 to TRBJ2-5, with 7 bases identical to TRBD2. CDR1 is MNHEY and CDR2 is SVGEGT in the germline V gene. The ends lost 6 bases at V and 3 bases at J; junction bases unmatched: 10. This CDR3 spans 15 amino acids. CDR3 sequence: CASRRLAGVEETQYF. Here the CDR3 DNA reads TGTGCCAGCAGAAGACTGGCGGGAGTGGAAGAGACCCAGTACTTC.

This clonotype was seen repeatedly, ten times or more. V usage is TRBV28 and J usage is TRBJ2-7; D perhaps matches TRBD2 (6 bases). This CDR3 is 13 amino acids long. V was cut by 7 bases and J by 5 bases, with 15 bases left in between. The germline V gene has CDR1 MDHEN and CDR2 SYDVKM. The CDR3 sequence is CASTGRLRHEQYF. The CDR3 bases are TGTGCCAGCACGGGGAGGCTTCGCCACGAGCAGTACTTC.

This clonotype has at least ten counts. The chain combines TRBV5-6 with TRBJ2-7; D remains unclear. The CDR3 has 12 amino acids. Trimming cost V 1 base and J 7 bases, with 9 bases left between them. CDR1 and CDR2 from the germline V gene are SGHDT and YYEEEE. The CDR3 DNA follows: TGTGCCAGCAGCTTGATGAGCCGGGAGCAGTACTTC. Protein: CASSLMSREQYF. The entire variable domain, with the rest obtained from reference TRBV5-6 and TRBJ2-7, is as follows: DAGVTQSPTHLIKTRGQQVTLRCSPKSGHDTVSWYQQALGQGPQFIFQYYEEEERQRGNFPDRFSGHQFPNYSSELNVNALLLGDSALYLCASSLMSREQYFGPGTRLTVT.

At least ten counts were recorded for this clonotype. This rearrangement joins TRBV20-1 to TRBJ2-2; 7 bases align to TRBD1. This CDR3 is built from 13 residues. CDR1 and CDR2 (germline): DFQATT, SNEGSKA (reference sequence). Losses at the gene ends were 5 bases for V and 3 bases for J; bases not matched to a gene: 3. CDR3 amino acids: CSAFTGDTGELFF. In nucleotides, the CDR3 is TGCAGTGCTTTCACAGGGGACACCGGGGAGCTGTTTTTT.

This clonotype was found many times. The V and J genes are TRBV12-5 and TRBJ1-3; D not certain. Deletions cut 1 base from V and 1 base from J, with 11 bases between. The CDR3 is 16 amino acids. CDR1 and CDR2 (germline): LGHNT, FRNRAP. This chain's CDR3 is CASGLASTTSGNTIYF. CDR3 nucleotides: TGTGCTAGTGGTTTGGCGTCGACTACGTCTGGAAACACCATATATTTT.

This clonotype has ten or more counts. V and J are TRBV10-2 and TRBJ2-4, with D uncertain. Trimming stripped 6 bases from V and 6 bases from J, with 18 bases between. Germline loops: CDR1 WSHSY, CDR2 SAAADI. This CDR3 spans 15 amino acids. CDR3 DNA sequence: TGCGCCAGCAGCCAGGACGGCGGAGAAGTAAACATTCAGTACTTC. This codes for CASSQDGGEVNIQYF.

This clonotype was counted ten times or more. This chain links TRBV7-3 with TRBJ2-2, with a tentative D call TRBD1 (6 bases). Germline lookup yields CDR1 SGHTA and CDR2 FQGTGA. V lost 5 bases and J lost 9, with 10 bases in between. The CDR3 runs to 12 residues. The CDR3 DNA is TGTGCCAGCAGCACAACAGGGAGGGAGCTGTTTTTT. It codes for CASSTTGRELFF.

There are many counts of this clonotype. This chain links TRBV6-1 with TRBJ1-2; 7 nucleotides match TRBD1. Germline values: CDR1 MNHNS, CDR2 SASEGT. The V and J ends lost 2 bases and 7 bases, in that order; junction bases with no gene match: 4. The CDR3 contains 13 residues. The CDR3 DNA is TGTGCCAGCAGTGAAACAGGGGAGACTGGCTACACCTTC. Translating gives CASSETGETGYTF.

This clonotype showed up many times. J is TRBJ1-5 and V is TRBV9; 7 bases are shared with TRBD1. Germline trimming cut 3 bases from V and 6 bases from J; bases unmatched to any gene: 6. The CDR3 covers 14 residues. The V gene's germline CDR1 is SGDLS and CDR2 YYNGEE. DNA of the CDR3: TGTGCCAGCAGCGCCACAGGGGTCGGTCAGCCCCAGCATTTT. Translating gives CASSATGVGQPQHF.

The chain recombines TRBV25-1 with TRBJ2-7; the D gene is possibly TRBD2 (5 bases). V was trimmed by 8 bases and J by 4 bases, leaving 18 bases between them. There are 14 residues in the CDR3. The germline V gene has CDR1 MGHDK and CDR2 SYGVNS. CDR3 amino acids: CASRDPGKPYEQYF. CDR3 coding DNA: TGTGCCAGCCGCGACCCGGGGAAACCTTACGAGCAGTACTTC.

The table lists this clonotype with many counts. V is TRBV15 and J is TRBJ1-1; D uncertain. Trimming took off 1 base at V and 2 bases at J, with 14 bases between the two ends. CDR1 and CDR2 (germline): LNHNV, YYDKDF (reference sequence). This CDR3 contains 16 residues. The CDR3 coding sequence is TGTGCCACCAGCAGAGGGTACACCCCGAAAAACACTGAAGCTTTCTTT. Translation gives CATSRGYTPKNTEAFF.

Many counts were recorded for this clonotype. The V call is TRBV2, the J call TRBJ2-3, with no clear D. Germline lookup yields CDR1 SNHLY and CDR2 FYNNEI. The CDR3 is 12 residues long. V was pared by 4 bases and J by 3 bases, with 5 bases between. The CDR3 loop is CASSVGTDTQYF. The CDR3 DNA reads TGTGCCAGCAGTGTTGGGACAGATACGCAGTATTTT.